This T cell receptor beta chain was observed in a study of spatial heterogeneity in lung cancer. TCRdb independently ran MiXCR on the 5' RACE reads; one entry per CDR3 protein. Of 9,500 to 15,000 distinct CDR3 sequences listed, 5.5% to 8% are singletons. This clonotype was counted at least ten times. Regarding time point: sample taken at primary tumor resection. Extraction of whole RNA from tumor, nontumor lung or frozen PBMC preceded unsorted sequencing. CDR1 and CDR2 (germline): SEHNR, FQNEAQ (reference sequence). V dropped 0 bases and J dropped 12 bases, with 14 bases sitting between them. The CDR3 contains 13 residues.

This chain joins TRBV7-9 and TRBJ1-2; possibly TRBD1 for D (5 bases). Sequenced material: normal lung tissue next to the tumor, taken at surgery. The receptor comes from a male donor with early-stage non-small cell lung cancer. The CDR3 bases are TGTGCCAGCAGCTTAGCGGGACGCCTGATGAACACCTTC. Amino acid sequence: CASSLAGRLMNTF.